Listed here are 13 T cell receptor beta chains from one sample, sequenced in a study of CXCR3-negative and CXCR3-positive naive CD8 T cells. General study findings and limits: Against CXCR3-negative naive cells, CXCR3-positive naive cells showed more hydrophobic TRB CDR3s.

The authors prepared UMI-labeled TRB cDNA libraries by 5' RACE. TCRdb reprocessed the 5' RACE reads and stores each CDR3 protein as one record, lacking DNA. The sample table includes tens of thousands of distinct CDR3 sequences. These receptors' antigens are unknown. Sequenced input: naive CXCR3+ CD8+ T cells from blood. Documented subset: CD45RO-CCR7+CD27+CD95- naive CD8+ T cells expressing CXCR3 (TNR3+). All receptors derive from a human donor in good health. Some clones in this sample may be carry-over from other donors' samples.

The chain recombines TRBV5-1 with TRBJ1-3; TCRdb gives TRBD1 as the D gene, but with no DNA this cannot be confirmed. CDR3 size: 14 residues. The V gene's germline CDR1 is SGHRS and CDR2 YFSETQ. CDR3 sequence: CASSLKGSGNTIYF.

V is TRBV15 and J is TRBJ2-6; with no DNA, the TCRdb D assignment of TRBD1 cannot be verified. Looked up from germline, CDR1 is LNHNV and CDR2 is YYDKDF (reference sequence). CDR3 length: 17 residues. CDR3 amino acids: CATSRDNGGPGANVLTF.

The chain combines TRBV6-6 with TRBJ2-7; no DNA is available, so the TRBD1 call from TCRdb remains unchecked. This CDR3 spans 12 amino acids. The germline V gene encodes CDR1 MNHNY and CDR2 SVGAGI (reference sequence). CDR3: CASSYGDREQYF.

This rearrangement joins TRBV2 to TRBJ2-1; the D gene TCRdb calls, TRBD1, cannot be checked with no DNA. The germline V gene encodes CDR1 SNHLY and CDR2 FYNNEI. The CDR3 length is 14 residues. The CDR3 sequence: CASSRDTSRSEQFF.

V gene TRBV7-9 combines with J gene TRBJ1-1; TCRdb's D call of TRBD1 is untestable without DNA. CDR3 length equals 14 residues. CDR1 SEHNR and CDR2 FQNEAQ come from the germline V gene (reference sequence). The CDR3 sequence: CASSPPGQGREAFF.

This rearrangement joins TRBV29-1 to TRBJ2-1; TCRdb's D call, TRBD2, is unchecked because there is no DNA. Per the germline V gene, CDR1 is SQVTM and CDR2 is ANQGSEA. The CDR3 runs 11 residues. CDR3 sequence: CSSGLADEQFF.

The chain joins TRBV9 to TRBJ2-5; TCRdb's D gene call, TRBD1, goes unchecked for lack of DNA. Germline CDR1 and CDR2: SGDLS and YYNGEE. The CDR3 is made up of 13 amino acids. This chain's CDR3 is CASSVTGQETQYF.

V usage is TRBV7-2 and J usage is TRBJ1-3; TCRdb returns TRBD1, unconfirmable since there is no DNA. The CDR3 is 16 amino acids. CDR1 and CDR2 from the germline V gene are SGHTA and FQGNSA. This chain's CDR3 is CASSSLQGVRGNTIYF.

This sequence joins TRBV5-5 and TRBJ1-4. This CDR3 comprises 14 residues. The V gene's germline CDR1 is SGHKS and CDR2 YYEKEE (reference sequence). The CDR3 reads CASSLEQINEKLFF.

The CDR3 reads CSAQSTEASTDTQYF. J is TRBJ2-3 and V is TRBV29-1; absent DNA, TCRdb's TRBD1 call cannot be checked. Germline V gene lookup returns CDR1 SQVTM and CDR2 ANQGSEA. The CDR3 has 15 residues.

The chain employs TRBV30 and TRBJ1-5. Germline CDR1 GTSNPN, CDR2 SVGIG (reference sequence). This CDR3 has 13 amino acids. The CDR3 protein is CAWSGQGYQPQHF.

This sequence joins TRBV7-9 and TRBJ1-1. This CDR3 contains 13 residues. From germline, CDR1 is SEHNR and CDR2 FQNEAQ (reference sequence). This chain's CDR3 is CASSRGLDTEAFF. Full variable domain (rest looked up from reference TRBV7-9 and TRBJ1-1): DTGVSQNPRHKITKRGQNVTFRCDPISEHNRLYWYRQTLGQGPEFLTYFQNEAQLEKSRLLSDRFSAERPKGSFSTLEIQRTEQGDSAMYLCASSRGLDTEAFFGQGTRLTVV.

This chain joins TRBV29-1 and TRBJ1-1; TCRdb lists TRBD1, though no DNA is available to test this call. Looked up from germline, CDR1 is SQVTM and CDR2 is ANQGSEA. CDR3 size: 12 residues. The CDR3 loop reads CSAYRGNTEAFF.